Listed below are T cell receptor beta chains from one sample, sequenced in a study of blood T cell repertoires in COVID-19. Measured with immunoSEQ multiplex PCR; TCRdb has only the in-frame clones, and not every one. The sample has about 120,000 clones; 80% to 90% are singletons. Sequencing input: peripheral blood. These receptors all come from a woman between 50 and 59 years old with acute or convalescent COVID-19. CDR3s leave out the opening cysteine and the closing phenylalanine or tryptophan. Each record gives: J gene, D gene, V gene, CDR3 protein. The D gene is left open where the match is weak.

j_call: TRBJ1-5
d_call: -
v_call: TRBV10-2
cdr3_aa: ASSENVVSNQPQH

j_call: TRBJ2-6
d_call: TRBD2
v_call: TRBV10-3
cdr3_aa: ATTGREGLAGANVLT

j_call: TRBJ1-6
d_call: -
v_call: TRBV30
cdr3_aa: AWSERDSPLH

j_call: TRBJ1-3
d_call: -
v_call: TRBV2
cdr3_aa: ASSVDSSGNTIY

j_call: TRBJ1-2
d_call: -
v_call: TRBV13
cdr3_aa: ASSLGAYGYT

j_call: TRBJ1-5
d_call: -
v_call: TRBV5-1
cdr3_aa: ASSPQGNQPQH

j_call: TRBJ2-7
d_call: TRBD2
v_call: TRBV3-1/TRBV3-2
cdr3_aa: ASSLELAGSSYEQY

j_call: TRBJ1-6
d_call: -
v_call: TRBV5-1
cdr3_aa: ASSSGQSFSPLH

j_call: TRBJ2-7
d_call: TRBD2
v_call: TRBV19
cdr3_aa: ASSSLAGGFNEQY

j_call: TRBJ2-7
d_call: TRBD2
v_call: TRBV4-2
cdr3_aa: ASSQGLLAGASISYEQY

j_call: TRBJ2-5
d_call: TRBD1
v_call: TRBV5-1
cdr3_aa: ASSLDRGFRETQY

j_call: TRBJ1-2
d_call: -
v_call: TRBV7-2
cdr3_aa: ASSFRDTRGYT

j_call: TRBJ1-1
d_call: TRBD1
v_call: TRBV6-5
cdr3_aa: ASSINRGGFEAF

j_call: TRBJ2-3
d_call: -
v_call: TRBV6-5
cdr3_aa: ASSYSSDTDTQY

j_call: TRBJ1-1
d_call: -
v_call: TRBV2
cdr3_aa: ASSDGEDTEAF

j_call: TRBJ2-2
d_call: -
v_call: TRBV7-3
cdr3_aa: ASSLKGYGELF

j_call: TRBJ2-2
d_call: -
v_call: TRBV30
cdr3_aa: AWAPYTGELF

j_call: TRBJ1-6
d_call: TRBD1
v_call: TRBV7-8
cdr3_aa: ASSSTGGWDSYNSPLH

j_call: TRBJ1-1
d_call: -
v_call: TRBV30
cdr3_aa: AWSISETEAF

j_call: TRBJ2-7
d_call: -
v_call: TRBV19
cdr3_aa: ASSIGRVYEQY

j_call: TRBJ2-2
d_call: -
v_call: TRBV25-1
cdr3_aa: ASSEYRDTGELF

j_call: TRBJ2-1
d_call: -
v_call: TRBV5-4
cdr3_aa: ASSPSSVSYNEQF